This TCR beta chain was sequenced in a study of blood T cell repertoires in COVID-19. Across the whole study: From the United States, Italy and Spain came samples of acute and convalescent COVID-19. Sources were T cells, B-cell-depleted T cells, or PBMCs; the material itself was cDNA or gDNA.

Under the authors' procedure: The authors estimated nucleated cell counts from reference gene primer amplification. Repertoires were generated with immunoSEQ multiplex PCR, while TCRdb's copy carries only in-frame clones and drops some. The V and J calls and clone size are taken from that table; D and trimming were inferred from the DNA. The repertoire consists of about 260,000 clones, with about 89% occurring once and the leading ten covering 1.5%. J gave up 3 bases and V 6 bases, and 0 bases lay outside the gene matches. The CDR3 has 13 amino acids. CDR1 SNHLY and CDR2 FYNNEI come from the germline V gene. This clone occurred a few times.

The J gene is TRBJ1-1, the V gene TRBV2, with TRBD1 matching 11 bases. The sample taken for sequencing was peripheral blood. This receptor was taken from a woman aged 40 to 49 who had recovered from COVID-19. The CDR3 nucleotides are TGTGCCAGCAGGGGACAGGGGGACACTGAAGCTTTCTTT. This codes for CASRGQGDTEAFF.